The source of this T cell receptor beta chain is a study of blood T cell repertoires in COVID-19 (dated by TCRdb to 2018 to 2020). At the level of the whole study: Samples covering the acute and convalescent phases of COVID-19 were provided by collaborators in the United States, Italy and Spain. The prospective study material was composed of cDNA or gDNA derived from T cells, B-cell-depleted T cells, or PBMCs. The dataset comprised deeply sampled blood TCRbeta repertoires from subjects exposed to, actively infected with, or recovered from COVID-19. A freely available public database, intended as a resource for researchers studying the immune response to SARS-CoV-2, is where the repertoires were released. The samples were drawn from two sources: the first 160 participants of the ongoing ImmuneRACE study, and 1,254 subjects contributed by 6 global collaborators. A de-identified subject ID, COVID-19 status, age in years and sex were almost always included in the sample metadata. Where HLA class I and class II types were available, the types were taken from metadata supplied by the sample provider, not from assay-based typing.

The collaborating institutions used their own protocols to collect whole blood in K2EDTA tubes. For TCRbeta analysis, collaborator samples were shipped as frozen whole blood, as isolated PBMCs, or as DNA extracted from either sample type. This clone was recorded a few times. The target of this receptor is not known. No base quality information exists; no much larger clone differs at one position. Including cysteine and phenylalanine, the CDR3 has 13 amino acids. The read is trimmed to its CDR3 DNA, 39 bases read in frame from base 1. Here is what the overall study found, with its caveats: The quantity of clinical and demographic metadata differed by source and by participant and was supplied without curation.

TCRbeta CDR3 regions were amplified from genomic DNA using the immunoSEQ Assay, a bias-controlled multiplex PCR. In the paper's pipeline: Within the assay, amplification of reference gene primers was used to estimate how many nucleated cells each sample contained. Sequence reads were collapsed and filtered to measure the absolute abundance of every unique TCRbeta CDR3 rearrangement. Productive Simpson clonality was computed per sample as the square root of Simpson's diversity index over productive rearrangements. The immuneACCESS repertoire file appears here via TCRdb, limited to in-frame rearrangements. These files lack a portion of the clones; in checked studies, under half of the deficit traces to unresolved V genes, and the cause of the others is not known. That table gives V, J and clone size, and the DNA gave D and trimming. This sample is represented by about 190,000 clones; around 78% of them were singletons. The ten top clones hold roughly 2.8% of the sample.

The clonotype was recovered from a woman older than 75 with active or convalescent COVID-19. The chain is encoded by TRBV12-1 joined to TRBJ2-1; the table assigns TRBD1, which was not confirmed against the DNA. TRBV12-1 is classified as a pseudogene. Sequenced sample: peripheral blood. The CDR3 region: CASSKGQILKQFF. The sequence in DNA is TGTGCCAGCAGCAAAGGACAGATTCTGAAGCAGTTCTTC.